This is a list of T cell receptor beta chains from one sample in a study of low-dose radiotherapy and immunotherapy resistance in tumors. Each CDR3 protein gets one entry after TCRdb re-called the reads with MiXCR. The data show about 39,000 distinct CDR3 sequences, with less than 25% seen just once and 9.2% held by the top ten. This material consisted of PBMCs, taken after low-dose radiotherapy plus immunotherapy. The receptors were gathered from a female donor with ovarian cancer. Each CDR3 is given with its conserved first and last residue. Each record gives: J gene, V gene, CDR3 protein.

j_gene: TRBJ2-6
v_gene: TRBV3-1
CDR3aa: CASSPPASGANVLTF

j_gene: TRBJ2-5
v_gene: TRBV20-1
CDR3aa: CSAPGLVQETQYF

j_gene: TRBJ2-7
v_gene: TRBV5-1
CDR3aa: CASSPGQGPYEQYF

j_gene: TRBJ2-7
v_gene: TRBV20-1
CDR3aa: CSATKTVSYEQYF

j_gene: TRBJ2-2
v_gene: TRBV6-5
CDR3aa: CASRGLAGGLSTGELFF

j_gene: TRBJ1-1
v_gene: TRBV5-1
CDR3aa: CASSPRGAEPNTEAFF

j_gene: TRBJ1-5
v_gene: TRBV7-2
CDR3aa: CASSFYSNQPQHF

j_gene: TRBJ2-1
v_gene: TRBV4-1
CDR3aa: CASRDGTGRNNEQFF

j_gene: TRBJ1-2
v_gene: TRBV29-1
CDR3aa: CSTTGQGNYGYTF

j_gene: TRBJ1-6
v_gene: TRBV4-1
CDR3aa: CASSQETGGGSPLHF

j_gene: TRBJ2-2
v_gene: TRBV2
CDR3aa: CASTPEGLNTGELFF

j_gene: TRBJ2-7
v_gene: TRBV28
CDR3aa: CASSGEGPRSEQYF

j_gene: TRBJ1-1
v_gene: TRBV29-1
CDR3aa: CYIRTGTAEAFF

j_gene: TRBJ2-1
v_gene: TRBV11-2
CDR3aa: CASSTDRAYNEQFF

j_gene: TRBJ2-2
v_gene: TRBV11-2
CDR3aa: CASSPQGRRNTGELFF

j_gene: TRBJ2-5
v_gene: TRBV12-2
CDR3aa: CASRLGAQGEETQYF

j_gene: TRBJ2-1
v_gene: TRBV7-2
CDR3aa: CASSLSTGNNEQFF

j_gene: TRBJ1-4
v_gene: TRBV28
CDR3aa: CASSLGTHEEKLFF

j_gene: TRBJ1-1
v_gene: TRBV2
CDR3aa: CASRSGLYTEAFF

j_gene: TRBJ2-5
v_gene: TRBV7-2
CDR3aa: CASSPTSGPGAQYF

j_gene: TRBJ2-1
v_gene: TRBV29-1
CDR3aa: CSVESEGWEQFF

j_gene: TRBJ2-5
v_gene: TRBV4-1
CDR3aa: CASSPYELQETQYF

j_gene: TRBJ1-5
v_gene: TRBV28
CDR3aa: CASSQTDSRSLLSQHF

j_gene: TRBJ1-1
v_gene: TRBV30
CDR3aa: CAWSVEAGNMNTEAFF

j_gene: TRBJ2-7
v_gene: TRBV20-1
CDR3aa: CSAAGPTGKENEQYF

j_gene: TRBJ2-6
v_gene: TRBV7-9
CDR3aa: CASSSTAAGANVLTF

j_gene: TRBJ2-5
v_gene: TRBV5-1
CDR3aa: CASTSGGSQETQYF

j_gene: TRBJ1-1
v_gene: TRBV6-1
CDR3aa: CASSEEGGMNTEAFF

j_gene: TRBJ2-7
v_gene: TRBV5-1
CDR3aa: CASSPGDLGSYEQYF

j_gene: TRBJ1-6
v_gene: TRBV20-1
CDR3aa: CSALGRWALHF

j_gene: TRBJ2-3
v_gene: TRBV5-1
CDR3aa: CASTGRASTDTQYF

j_gene: TRBJ2-2
v_gene: TRBV28
CDR3aa: CATDRNTGELFF

j_gene: TRBJ2-2
v_gene: TRBV12-5
CDR3aa: CASGHSRGGQNTGELFF

j_gene: TRBJ2-1
v_gene: TRBV10-3
CDR3aa: CAISGDGSGQFF

j_gene: TRBJ2-2
v_gene: TRBV19
CDR3aa: CASSIVWTSGRVGELFF

j_gene: TRBJ1-2
v_gene: TRBV28
CDR3aa: CASKRTGGGYGYTF

j_gene: TRBJ2-7
v_gene: TRBV10-3
CDR3aa: CAGAGNDYEQYF

j_gene: TRBJ2-2
v_gene: TRBV3-1
CDR3aa: CASSQARDPWAGELFF

j_gene: TRBJ2-2
v_gene: TRBV5-1
CDR3aa: CASSPIRGIGTGELFF

j_gene: TRBJ2-5
v_gene: TRBV18
CDR3aa: CASSPIGETQYF

j_gene: TRBJ1-2
v_gene: TRBV12-3/TRBV12-4
CDR3aa: CASRSTAGYGYTF

j_gene: TRBJ2-1
v_gene: TRBV20-1
CDR3aa: CSARVVRNSYNEQFF

j_gene: TRBJ2-3
v_gene: TRBV3-1
CDR3aa: CASSQRGRTDTQYF

j_gene: TRBJ2-2
v_gene: TRBV4-2
CDR3aa: CASSQGGDHTGELFF

j_gene: TRBJ2-3
v_gene: TRBV19
CDR3aa: CASGTDRGRKDTQYF